The 12 T cell receptor beta chains below come from one sample, sequenced in a study of blood T cell repertoires in COVID-19. Using immunoSEQ multiplex PCR, the repertoire was profiled, and TCRdb retains in-frame clones only, with some absent. Of more than 70,000 clones in the sample, about 85% were seen once. Sequencing input: peripheral blood. Source of these receptors: a human donor in a cohort sampled during active COVID-19.

The chain combines TRBV30 with TRBJ2-3; maybe TRBD1 (6 bases). The length of the CDR3 is 15 residues. Trimming removed 3 bases at V and 1 base at J, with 14 bases between. The V gene's germline CDR1 is GTSNPN and CDR2 SVGIG (reference sequence). The CDR3 sequence: CAWRVRGWGTDTQYF. In nucleotides, the CDR3 is TGTGCCTGGAGGGTCAGGGGTTGGGGCACAGATACGCAGTATTTT.

V is TRBV4-2 and J is TRBJ1-6; possible D gene TRBD1, 5 bases. Germline V gene lookup returns CDR1 LGHNA and CDR2 YNFKEQ. V was shortened by 3 bases and J by 9 bases, with 15 bases between the two germline ends. The CDR3 covers 15 residues. CDR3 protein: CASSQSEGQGSPLHF. CDR3 DNA: TGTGCCAGCAGCCAGTCTGAAGGGCAGGGTTCACCCCTCCACTTT.

By sample share, this clone is medium-sized. The chain uses TRBV5-1 and TRBJ1-1; TRBD1 aligns across 7 bases. Unmatched junction bases numbered 8, after V lost 1 base and J lost 5 bases. The CDR3 covers 15 residues. Germline-derived CDR1 and CDR2 are SGHRS and YFSETQ. This CDR3 is CASSLTGVDTTEAFF. In nucleotides, the CDR3 is TGCGCCAGCAGCTTGACAGGGGTGGACACGACTGAAGCTTTCTTT.

In this sample, this clone turned up once. The chain recombines TRBV9 with TRBJ2-5; TRBD2 matches 10 bases. The CDR3 extends over 15 amino acids. The junction had 4 bases not matched to a gene; V was cut back by 4 bases and J by 1 base. CDR1 and CDR2 (germline): SGDLS, YYNGEE. The CDR3 reads CASSSTSGAQETQYF. DNA of the CDR3: TGTGCCAGCAGCTCCACTAGCGGGGCCCAAGAGACCCAGTACTTC.

This chain joins TRBV28 and TRBJ2-3; D may be TRBD2 (8 bases). In germline, CDR1 is MDHEN, CDR2 SYDVKM. There are 18 residues in the CDR3. Trimming stripped 6 bases from V and 2 bases from J, with 24 bases between. DNA for the CDR3: TGTGCCAGCAGAAGACAGGGTGAAATAGCGGGACTCACAGATACGCAGTATTTT. The encoded protein is CASRRQGEIAGLTDTQYF.

V usage is TRBV5-1 and J usage is TRBJ1-2; perhaps TRBD1 as D (6 bases). The V end was cut by 4 bases, the J end by 7 bases, with 11 bases between. Germline CDR1 SGHRS, CDR2 YFSETQ. The CDR3 consists of 12 residues. The CDR3 bases are TGCGCCAGCAGCGGTGGACAGAGTGGCTACACCTTC. It encodes CASSGGQSGYTF.

The rearrangement joins TRBV5-1 to TRBJ1-4; D gene ambiguous. CDR3 length equals 15 residues. Germline V lookup: CDR1 SGHRS, CDR2 YFSETQ. Trimming removed 0 bases from V and 8 bases from J, with 14 bases in between. CDR3 DNA sequence: TGCGCCAGCAGCTTGGACGAGGATTCGCGCGAAAAACTGTTTTTT. It yields the protein CASSLDEDSREKLFF.

V and J are TRBV6-6 and TRBJ2-7; 7 bases are a match to TRBD1. CDR3 length: 13 amino acids. Trimming removed 9 bases from V and 1 base from J; junction bases left unmatched: 6. Per the germline V gene, CDR1 is MNHNY and CDR2 is SVGAGI (reference sequence). The CDR3 DNA sequence: TGTGCCAGTAAGCCGGGACAGTCCTACGAGCAGTACTTC. As protein: CASKPGQSYEQYF.

This clone was found once. This rearrangement joins TRBV2 to TRBJ2-1; D is ambiguous. The CDR3 has 11 amino acids. Per the germline V gene, CDR1 is SNHLY and CDR2 is FYNNEI. Trimming took 2 bases from V and 10 from J, leaving 6 bases between them. Written as DNA, the CDR3 is TGTGCCAGCAGTGAACTTTCGGAGCAGTTCTTC. As protein: CASSELSEQFF. The full variable domain, its missing parts supplied by reference TRBV2 and TRBJ2-1, is EPEVTQTPSHQVTQMGQEVILRCVPISNHLYFYWYRQILGQKVEFLVSFYNNEISEKSEIFDDQFSVERPDGSNFTLKIRSTKLEDSAMYFCASSELSEQFFGPGTRLTVL.

CDR3 region: CASSPRPLALSPGELFF. For the CDR3, the DNA is TGTGCCAGCAGCCCCCGACCCCTAGCGTTGAGTCCCGGGGAGCTGTTTTTT. The chain combines TRBV11-2 with TRBJ2-2, with D possibly TRBD2 on 6 matching bases. The CDR3 spans 17 residues. Trimming took 5 bases from V and 6 from J, leaving 22 bases between them. Germline V gene data show CDR1 as SGHAT and CDR2 as FQNNGV.

The rearrangement links TRBV3-1 (or the pseudogene TRBV3-2) to TRBJ2-5, with D tentatively TRBD2 (7 bases). The CDR3 is made up of 18 amino acids. Germline CDR1 and CDR2: LGHDT and YNNKEL (reference sequence). Between the trimmed V and J ends, which lost 3 bases and 5 bases, there was a span of 25 bases. The CDR3, as DNA: TGTGCCAGCAGCCACTTAGCAGGGGACTACGGAGCCAGGGAGACCCAGTACTTC. It codes for CASSHLAGDYGARETQYF.

This clone came up a few times. CDR3 in amino acids: CASSPRDLQETQYF. The CDR3 DNA reads as TGTGCCAGCAGCCCCCGGGACTTACAAGAGACCCAGTACTTC. This rearrangement joins TRBV7-9 to TRBJ2-5, with TRBD2 as a possible D gene (6 bases). The V end was cut by 5 bases, the J end by 2 bases, with 12 bases between. CDR1 is SEHNR, CDR2 FQNEAQ, per germline (reference sequence). The CDR3 length is 14 residues.